This T cell receptor beta chain was obtained from a study of CD8 T cells in ankylosing spondylitis. Study-level findings and limits: Peripheral blood samples showed relatively rare disease-linked clones, and these clones were CD8+. Reports say disease-linked clones showed up significantly more in matched ankylosing spondylitis synovial fluid.

The germline V gene encodes CDR1 MNHEY and CDR2 SMNVEV (reference sequence). V lost 5 bases and J lost 4; bases outside the gene matches: 16. This CDR3 contains 18 residues. It was by quantitative 5'-RACE with molecular barcodes that TCR beta libraries were made. Each CDR3 protein is one row after TCRdb ran MiXCR on the 5' RACE reads. The sample consists of approximately 290,000 distinct CDR3 sequences, roughly 20% of them appearing once. As regards this clonotype: Its antigen remains unknown.

This TCR came from a female donor with ankylosing spondylitis or in good health (not recorded which). The chain has TRBV27 and TRBJ2-1, with 8 positions matching TRBD1. The sequenced sample was blood, either unsorted or a sorted T cell fraction (not recorded which). Written as DNA, the CDR3 is TGTGCCAGCAGTCCCCGGACAGGGTTTGTAGCGGCATACAATGAGCAGTTCTTC. Translated, it gives CASSPRTGFVAAYNEQFF.